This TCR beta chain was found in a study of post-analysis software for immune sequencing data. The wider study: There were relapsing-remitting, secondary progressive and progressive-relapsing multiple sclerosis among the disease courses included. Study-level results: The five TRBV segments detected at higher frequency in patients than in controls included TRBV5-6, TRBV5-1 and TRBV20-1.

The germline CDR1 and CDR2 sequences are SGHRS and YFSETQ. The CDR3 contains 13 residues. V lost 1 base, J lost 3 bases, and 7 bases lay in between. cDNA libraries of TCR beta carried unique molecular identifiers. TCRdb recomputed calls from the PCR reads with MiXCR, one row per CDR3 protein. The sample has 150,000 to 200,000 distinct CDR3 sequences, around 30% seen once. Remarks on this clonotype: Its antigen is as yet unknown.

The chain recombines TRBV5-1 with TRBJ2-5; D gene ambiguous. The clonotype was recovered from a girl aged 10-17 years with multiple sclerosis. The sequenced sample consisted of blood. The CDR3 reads CASSLTGEETQYF. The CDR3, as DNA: TGCGCCAGCAGCTTGACTGGAGAAGAGACCCAGTACTTC.